Listed here are 29 T cell receptor beta chains from one sample, sequenced in a study of blood T cell repertoires in COVID-19. TCRdb's table, derived via immunoSEQ multiplex PCR, lists solely in-frame clones and lacks some. The repertoire consists of about 310,000 clones, with around 91% occurring once and the leading ten covering approximately 0.98%. Sequencing input: peripheral blood. Receptors originate from a woman aged 40 to 50 with COVID-19, enrolled during active disease.

This chain connects TRBV12-3 or TRBV12-4 to TRBJ2-7, with D possibly TRBD1 on 5 matching bases. Trimming took off 5 bases at V and 3 bases at J, with 8 bases between the two ends. The CDR3 runs 12 residues. The CDR3 sequence is CASSPQGYEQYF. The CDR3, as DNA: TGTGCCAGCAGTCCCCAGGGCTACGAGCAGTACTTC.

V usage is TRBV9 and J usage is TRBJ2-3; D perhaps matches TRBD2 (5 bases). This CDR3 region has 15 residues. V lost 3 bases and J lost 4, with 15 bases in between. The germline V gene has CDR1 SGDLS and CDR2 YYNGEE. The CDR3 sequence is CASSARARDSDTQYF. CDR3 nucleotide sequence: TGTGCCAGCAGCGCGCGCGCACGGGATTCAGATACGCAGTATTTT.

The chain couples TRBV5-1 to TRBJ2-1, with D possibly being TRBD1 (5 bases). Trimming removed 3 bases from V and 5 bases from J, with 15 bases in between. This CDR3 has 15 amino acids. Germline V gene data show CDR1 as SGHRS and CDR2 as YFSETQ. CDR3 in amino acids: CASSSNPRQNNEQFF. CDR3 coding DNA: TGCGCCAGCAGCTCGAACCCCCGACAGAACAATGAGCAGTTCTTC.

The chain employs TRBV6-2 or TRBV6-3 and TRBJ1-2, with 7 bases lining up with TRBD1. The V gene's germline CDR1 is MNHEY and CDR2 SVGEGT. The CDR3 length is 13 residues. The junction had 3 bases not matched to a gene; V was cut back by 4 bases and J by 4 bases. The CDR3 nucleotides are TGTGCCAGCAGTTCGGGACAGTTCTATGGCTACACCTTC. Translated, it gives CASSSGQFYGYTF.

This clone has only one observation. J is TRBJ1-2 and V is TRBV6-2 or TRBV6-3; D call uncertain. V gave up 0 bases and J gave up 4 bases, with 12 bases separating them. Germline lookup yields CDR1 MNHEY and CDR2 SVGEGT. This CDR3 contains 15 residues. The CDR3: CASSYSSGKGYGYTF. CDR3 nucleotide sequence: TGTGCCAGCAGTTACTCGAGCGGCAAGGGCTATGGCTACACCTTC.

V usage is TRBV5-1 and J usage is TRBJ2-3; 8 bases are a match to TRBD2. The CDR3 extends over 14 amino acids. Per germline, CDR1 SGHRS and CDR2 YFSETQ. Losses at the gene ends were 5 bases for V and 0 bases for J; bases not matched to a gene: 2. The CDR3, as DNA: TGCGCCAGCAGGATAGCGGGGAGCACAGATACGCAGTATTTT. It is translated as CASRIAGSTDTQYF.

This clone is a singleton in its sample. This chain uses TRBV29-1 with TRBJ2-2, with D maybe TRBD2 (6 bases). The germline V gene has CDR1 SQVTM and CDR2 ANQGSEA. V dropped 5 bases and J dropped 6 bases, with 16 bases sitting between them. This CDR3 is 14 amino acids long. The CDR3 DNA follows: TGCAGCGTTACCTGGGACTCCCGTTCCGGGGAGCTGTTTTTT. It yields the protein CSVTWDSRSGELFF.

The rearrangement uses TRBV5-1 and TRBJ2-7; TRBD1 matches at 11 bases. The ends lost 3 bases at V and 7 bases at J; junction bases unmatched: 9. Germline V lookup: CDR1 SGHRS, CDR2 YFSETQ. This CDR3 contains 15 residues. CDR3 region: CASSSAGQGAREQYF. Here the CDR3 DNA reads TGCGCCAGCAGCTCGGCAGGACAGGGGGCTAGAGAGCAGTACTTC.

The V and J genes are TRBV11-2 and TRBJ2-7; 8 positions match TRBD2. The CDR3 has 15 residues. The germline V gene has CDR1 SGHAT and CDR2 FQNNGV. V trimming: 1 base; J trimming: 3 bases; junction bases outside the gene matches: 5. CDR3 coding DNA: TGTGCCAGCAGCTTAGTAGCGGGATTATACTACGAGCAGTACTTC. Translation gives CASSLVAGLYYEQYF.

The chain combines TRBV30 with TRBJ1-4; D is unresolved. The germline V gene has CDR1 GTSNPN and CDR2 SVGIG (reference sequence). V gave up 0 bases and J gave up 7 bases, with 18 bases separating them. This CDR3 contains 16 residues. CDR3 sequence: CAWSVLGTHGGEKLFF. As DNA, the CDR3 is TGTGCCTGGAGTGTCCTAGGAACCCACGGTGGTGAAAAACTGTTTTTT.

V gene TRBV19 combines with J gene TRBJ2-6; TRBD1 aligns across 11 bases. J lost 1 base, V lost 8 bases, and 4 bases had no gene match. The CDR3 runs 16 residues. CDR1 and CDR2 (germline): LNHDA, SQIVND (reference sequence). The CDR3 loop is CASSGTGGSGANVLTF. In DNA form, the CDR3 reads TGTGCCAGTTCCGGGACAGGGGGATCTGGGGCCAACGTCCTGACTTTC.

The chain employs TRBV11-3 and TRBJ2-3; a weak D match, TRBD2 (6 bases). Germline assignment: CDR1 SGHNT and CDR2 YENEEA. This CDR3 is built from 16 residues. Trimming pared 1 base from V and 5 bases from J, leaving 16 bases between. CDR3 amino acids: CASSLGPGVSGDTQYF. The DNA for the CDR3 is TGTGCCAGCAGCTTAGGTCCGGGGGTGAGCGGAGATACGCAGTATTTT.

The chain links TRBV28 to TRBJ2-5, with D possibly being TRBD1 (5 bases). Looked up from germline, CDR1 is MDHEN and CDR2 is SYDVKM. V was shortened by 6 bases and J by 9 bases, with 17 bases between the two germline ends. The CDR3 sequence is 13 residues long. CDR3 loop: CASSLGVPGPQYF. CDR3 nucleotides: TGTGCCAGCAGCCTAGGGGTACCCGGGCCCCAGTACTTC.

V and J are TRBV27 and TRBJ2-1; perhaps TRBD2 as D (5 bases). This CDR3 has 12 residues. V lost 5 bases and J 8 bases, leaving 10 bases between the germline ends. The germline V gene encodes CDR1 MNHEY and CDR2 SMNVEV (reference sequence). For the CDR3, the DNA is TGTGCCAGCAGTGGGTATAGCGATGAGCAGTTCTTC. Protein: CASSGYSDEQFF.

The table lists this clone with a few counts. CDR3 nucleotides: TGTGCCAGCAGCTTAGCGACAATACACGAGCAGTACTTC. Its protein product is CASSLATIHEQYF. The rearrangement links TRBV7-9 to TRBJ2-7; unclear D gene. The germline CDR1 and CDR2 sequences are SEHNR and FQNEAQ (reference sequence). The CDR3 has 13 amino acids. V was clipped by 0 bases and J by 5 bases, with 8 bases between them.

The chain has TRBV12-5 and TRBJ2-7, with 7 bases aligning to TRBD1. With 5 bases clipped from V and 2 bases from J, the junction kept 3 bases outside the gene matches. Germline V gene sequence: CDR1 LGHNT, CDR2 FRNRAP. The CDR3 totals 13 residues. The CDR3 nucleotides read TGTGCTAGTGGTAGGACAGGAACCTACGAGCAGTACTTC. Translated, it gives CASGRTGTYEQYF.

The chain has TRBV7-3 and TRBJ2-1; TRBD2 might be the D (6 bases). Trimming left V 1 base short and J 9 bases short, with 19 bases between. CDR1 is SGHTA, CDR2 FQGTGA, per germline. The CDR3 is made up of 16 amino acids. As DNA, the CDR3 is TGTGCCAGCAGCTTAAATCCCCCTCACGATAGCGGTGAGCAGTTCTTC. The encoded protein is CASSLNPPHDSGEQFF.

The chain is built from TRBV5-4 and TRBJ2-2; TRBD2 aligns across 8 bases. CDR1 is SGHNT, CDR2 YYREEE, per germline (reference sequence). The CDR3 loop spans 16 amino acids. The junction had 2 bases not matched to a gene; V was cut back by 0 bases and J by 1 base. CDR3: CASSLGAGENTGELFF. CDR3 DNA sequence: TGTGCCAGCAGCTTGGGAGCGGGGGAGAACACCGGGGAGCTGTTTTTT.

Only one count was recorded for this clone. The chain joins TRBV5-1 to TRBJ2-7; D perhaps matches TRBD2 (5 bases). Germline-derived CDR1 and CDR2 are SGHRS and YFSETQ. Trimming shortened V by 0 bases and J by 7 bases, and 17 bases separated the two germline ends. The CDR3 runs 15 residues. In nucleotides, the CDR3 is TGCGCCAGCAGCTTGGGGCTGGCCCATGGGAGTGAGCAGTACTTC. Amino acid sequence: CASSLGLAHGSEQYF.

The J gene is TRBJ2-1, the V gene TRBV28; D gene uncertain. The V and J ends lost 3 bases and 3 bases respectively, with 3 bases between them. Germline loops: CDR1 MDHEN, CDR2 SYDVKM. This CDR3 comprises 12 residues. The CDR3 region has the DNA TGTGCCAGCAGTTTCAGCTACAATGAGCAGTTCTTC. It codes for CASSFSYNEQFF.

This chain connects TRBV7-3 to TRBJ2-1; the match to TRBD2 covers 8 bases. The CDR3 sequence is 18 residues long. Germline loops: CDR1 SGHTA, CDR2 FQGTGA. Losses at the gene ends were 1 base for V and 5 bases for J; bases not matched to a gene: 13. The CDR3 nucleotides read TGTGCCAGCAGCTTAAGGTCTCCGGGCGGGGGACTAGACAATGAGCAGTTCTTC. Translation: CASSLRSPGGGLDNEQFF.

V is TRBV7-9 and J is TRBJ2-3, with TRBD2 as a possible D gene (5 bases). Germline loops: CDR1 SEHNR, CDR2 FQNEAQ (reference sequence). This CDR3 region has 13 residues. With 1 base removed from V and 6 bases from J, the gap between germline ends came to 8 bases. The CDR3: CASSLGTPDTQYF. The CDR3, as DNA: TGTGCCAGCAGCTTAGGGACTCCCGATACGCAGTATTTT.

CDR3 sequence (DNA): TGTGCCAGCAGCCCCGACAGGGGCGCTTTCTTT. This codes for CASSPDRGAFF. The chain carries TRBV7-2 and TRBJ1-1; 8 nucleotides agree with TRBD1. CDR1 and CDR2 (germline): SGHTA, FQGNSA. The CDR3 is made up of 11 amino acids. Trimming took 5 bases from V and 11 from J; bases not matched to a gene: 4.

As to this clone: Other DNA sequences in this specimen translate into the identical CDR3. This rearrangement joins TRBV28 to TRBJ1-6; 8 bases fit TRBD1. The V segment lost 6 bases and the J segment 5 bases; nucleotides outside the gene matches: 3. The CDR3 spans 14 residues. From germline, CDR1 is MDHEN and CDR2 SYDVKM. The CDR3 region has the DNA TGTGCCAGCAGCCCGGGACAGGATAATTCACCCCTCCACTTT. Its protein product is CASSPGQDNSPLHF. Full variable domain (outside the CDR3, taken from reference TRBV28 and TRBJ1-6): DVKVTQSSRYLVKRTGEKVFLECVQDMDHENMFWYRQDPGLGLRLIYFSYDVKMKEKGDIPEGYSVSREKKERFSLILESASTNQTSMYLCASSPGQDNSPLHFGNGTRLTVT.

This chain uses TRBV7-9 with TRBJ2-3, with D perhaps matching TRBD2 (5 bases). The CDR3 has 15 amino acids. V was pared by 5 bases and J by 0 bases, with 12 bases between. Germline CDR1 SEHNR, CDR2 FQNEAQ (reference sequence). DNA of the CDR3: TGTGCCAGCAGCAAGATAGCGTCAAGCACAGATACGCAGTATTTT. Its protein is CASSKIASSTDTQYF.

The chain combines TRBV3-1 (or the pseudogene TRBV3-2) with TRBJ2-1; 11 nucleotides line up with TRBD1. Germline values: CDR1 LGHDT, CDR2 YNNKEL (reference sequence). V lost 5 bases, J lost 4 bases, and 4 bases stayed unmatched. The CDR3 is 15 amino acids. CDR3 amino acids: CASSAGTGGYNEQFF. In DNA, the CDR3 is TGTGCCAGCAGCGCCGGGACAGGGGGGTACAATGAGCAGTTCTTC.

This clone appeared once. This chain links TRBV2 with TRBJ2-7, with 9 bases lining up with TRBD1. The CDR3 is 16 amino acids. CDR1 is SNHLY and CDR2 is FYNNEI in the germline V gene. Trimming cost V 1 base and J 4 bases; bases outside gene matches: 8. CDR3 loop: CASSEGPQGAAYEQYF. Here the CDR3 DNA reads TGTGCCAGCAGTGAAGGACCACAGGGGGCCGCGTACGAGCAGTACTTC.

V gene TRBV29-1 combines with J gene TRBJ1-2, with a weak D call TRBD1 (5 bases). There are 13 residues in the CDR3. V lost 7 bases and J 7 bases, leaving 19 bases between the germline ends. Germline V gene lookup returns CDR1 SQVTM and CDR2 ANQGSEA. The CDR3 spells CSALPGQGGGYTF. CDR3 DNA sequence: TGCAGCGCTCTCCCCGGGCAGGGAGGTGGCTACACCTTC.

The CDR3 DNA follows: TGTGCCTGGAGTGTAGAGATCCACACTGAAGCTTTCTTT. This sequence encodes CAWSVEIHTEAFF. The gene calls are TRBV30 and TRBJ1-1; unclear D gene. Germline loops: CDR1 GTSNPN, CDR2 SVGIG (reference sequence). Trimming shortened V by 0 bases and J by 3 bases, and 8 bases separated the two germline ends. CDR3 length: 13 amino acids.